The sample holds many counts of the clone carrying this T cell receptor (beta chain). Its antigen is not identified. Amplification of TCR beta CDR3 regions used RNA as the template. First-round RT-PCR of the TCR CDR3 relied on the HTBI primer set. One entry per CDR3 protein results from TCRdb running MiXCR on the multiplex PCR reads. The sample has some 400,000 distinct CDR3 sequences, more than 11% seen once. The sample comes from a study of T cells in Graves' hyperthyroidism and ophthalmopathy. The study, taken as a whole, reports: Expanded thyroid clonotypes (above 0.001) were mostly also found in blood.

Trimming took off 0 bases at V and 2 bases at J, with 10 bases between the two ends. The CDR3 has 14 amino acids. From germline, CDR1 is GTSNPN and CDR2 SVGIG (reference sequence). The chain joins TRBV30 to TRBJ2-5, with a weak D call TRBD1 (5 bases). The sequence was obtained from a woman aged 60-70 years with Graves' hyperthyroidism. Material: blood. The CDR3 spells CAWSVHRLQETQYF. As DNA, the CDR3 is TGTGCCTGGAGTGTACACAGGCTTCAAGAGACCCAGTACTTC.